This passage covers 10 T cell receptor beta chains from one sample sequenced in a study of cytomegalovirus exposure and HLA in healthy donors. 60 Vbeta and 13 Jbeta primers were used in PCR. Only in-frame clones appear in the TCRdb table, and some are missing; sequencing was by immunoSEQ multiplex PCR. The sample includes about 150,000 clones, more than 60% of them seen just once. Source material: PBMCs. All receptors derive from a woman in her twenties or thirties in good health and CMV-seropositive.

J is TRBJ2-3 and V is TRBV6-6; 10 bases fit TRBD1. The trim removed 4 bases at V and 5 bases at J, leaving 3 bases unmatched. Germline V gene lookup returns CDR1 MNHNY and CDR2 SVGAGI (reference sequence). This CDR3 has 14 amino acids. The CDR3 DNA follows: TGTGCCAGCAGTTCAGGACAGGGGGGAGATACGCAGTATTTT. This sequence encodes CASSSGQGGDTQYF.

The chain recombines TRBV28 with TRBJ1-2, with 7 bases that match TRBD1. Trimming removed 8 bases from V and 6 bases from J; junction bases left unmatched: 9. The germline gives CDR1 MDHEN, CDR2 SYDVKM. The CDR3 consists of 13 residues. The CDR3 region is CASLLRDRDGYTF. The CDR3 nucleotides read TGTGCCAGCCTTTTAAGGGACAGAGATGGCTACACCTTC.

In its sample, this clone was seen once. The J gene is TRBJ2-5, the V gene TRBV7-9, with 8 bases fitting TRBD2. Germline-derived CDR1 and CDR2 are SEHNR and FQNEAQ (reference sequence). Losses at the gene ends were 5 bases for V and 5 bases for J; bases not matched to a gene: 10. The CDR3 extends over 15 amino acids. DNA of the CDR3: TGTGCCAGCAGCCCCATTAGCGGGATACGGGAGACCCAGTACTTC. Amino acid sequence: CASSPISGIRETQYF.

The chain links TRBV28 to TRBJ1-1; 8 positions match TRBD1. The CDR3 contains 13 residues. J lost 6 bases, V lost 10 bases, and 10 bases had no gene match. From germline, CDR1 is MDHEN and CDR2 SYDVKM. This CDR3 reads CAIMDRVISEAFF. The DNA of the CDR3 is TGTGCCATTATGGACAGGGTGATTTCTGAAGCTTTCTTT.

There are a few counts of this clone. The V gene is TRBV30, the J gene TRBJ2-2, with 7 bases matching TRBD2. CDR3 length: 13 residues. The J segment lost 6 bases and the V segment lost 2 bases, leaving 3 bases of the junction unmatched. Germline V CDR1 and CDR2: GTSNPN, SVGIG (reference sequence). CDR3 nucleotides: TGTGCCTGGAGTCATCTAGCGGCCGGGGAGCTGTTTTTT. Residues: CAWSHLAAGELFF.

The chain links TRBV11-2 to TRBJ2-5, with D possibly matching TRBD2 (5 bases). The V end lost 0 bases, the J end lost 3 bases, and 11 bases lay between the germline ends. In germline, CDR1 is SGHAT, CDR2 FQNNGV. The length of the CDR3 is 15 residues. The CDR3, as DNA: TGTGCCAGCAGCTTAGATCGGCGGGCTGAAGAGACCCAGTACTTC. Translation: CASSLDRRAEETQYF.

This chain links TRBV6-1 with TRBJ1-5; D is unclear. Germline V gene data show CDR1 as MNHNS and CDR2 as SASEGT. The CDR3 runs 12 residues. V was clipped by 0 bases and J by 7 bases, with 4 bases between them. CDR3 bases: TGTGCCAGCAGTGAAGCCCGGCAGCCCCAGCATTTT. Translating it yields CASSEARQPQHF.

The chain combines TRBV5-6 with TRBJ2-5; no firm D call. The CDR3 spans 14 residues. Per germline, CDR1 SGHDT and CDR2 YYEEEE. With 3 bases removed from V and 2 bases from J, the gap between germline ends came to 11 bases. CDR3 loop: CASSSQTVQETQYF. CDR3 in DNA: TGTGCCAGCAGCTCTCAAACAGTGCAAGAGACCCAGTACTTC.

The chain has TRBV28 and TRBJ2-7; TRBD2 matches at 9 bases. The CDR3 is 16 amino acids. The V gene end was trimmed by 6 bases and the J gene end by 4 bases; junction bases not matched to a gene: 13. Germline V lookup: CDR1 MDHEN, CDR2 SYDVKM. DNA for the CDR3: TGTGCCAGCAGCCTTGCTGTTAGCGGGAGTATGTACGAGCAGTACTTC. Amino acid sequence: CASSLAVSGSMYEQYF. The variable domain in full, with the rest retrieved from reference TRBV28 and TRBJ2-7, is DVKVTQSSRYLVKRTGEKVFLECVQDMDHENMFWYRQDPGLGLRLIYFSYDVKMKEKGDIPEGYSVSREKKERFSLILESASTNQTSMYLCASSLAVSGSMYEQYFGPGTRLTVT.

The chain couples TRBV6-5 to TRBJ2-1; possible D gene TRBD2, 5 bases. V shed 2 bases and J shed 1 base, with 12 bases lying between them. Germline CDR1 reads MNHEY; CDR2 reads SVGAGI. The CDR3 length is 16 residues. CDR3 residues: CASSYGAGSSYNEQFF. DNA for the CDR3: TGTGCCAGCAGTTACGGTGCGGGCTCTTCCTACAATGAGCAGTTCTTC.